These 28 T cell receptor beta chains were sequenced from one sample in a study of OX40 agonist ivuxolimab in advanced cancers. Sequencing used immunoSEQ multiplex PCR; TCRdb keeps in-frame clones, though not all of them. The sample carries fewer than 80,000 clones, about 85% recorded once. Sequenced material: CD4+ or CD8+ T cells sorted from blood, taken in a trial of the OX40 agonist ivuxolimab. Every receptor here comes from an adult with an advanced solid tumor such as melanoma, head and neck, liver or kidney cancer.

CDR3 in amino acids: CASSSGTGLVEQFF. The DNA for the CDR3 is TGTGCCAGCAGTTCCGGGACAGGGTTGGTTGAGCAGTTCTTC. V usage is TRBV6-6 and J usage is TRBJ2-1; 9 nucleotides align to TRBD1. Germline V gene lookup returns CDR1 MNHNY and CDR2 SVGAGI (reference sequence). This CDR3 spans 14 amino acids. The junction had 7 bases not matched to a gene; V was cut back by 4 bases and J by 9 bases.

The J gene is TRBJ1-2, the V gene TRBV27, with D possibly matching TRBD1 (5 bases). The V gene's germline CDR1 is MNHEY and CDR2 SMNVEV (reference sequence). The CDR3 sequence is 13 residues long. V was shortened by 5 bases and J by 4 bases, with 11 bases between the two germline ends. The CDR3 is CASSPRGFYGYTF. DNA of the CDR3: TGTGCCAGCAGTCCACGGGGGTTCTATGGCTACACCTTC.

The V call is TRBV6-5, the J call TRBJ1-2, with unresolved D. Trimming stripped 0 bases from V and 2 bases from J, with 7 bases between. This CDR3 contains 14 residues. Germline V lookup: CDR1 MNHEY, CDR2 SVGAGI. The DNA of the CDR3 is TGTGCCAGCAGTTACTCGAGACGGAACTATGGCTACACCTTC. Its translation: CASSYSRRNYGYTF.

The V call is TRBV19, the J call TRBJ1-4; D is undetermined. V lost 6 bases, J lost 8 bases, and 22 bases lay in between. Per germline, CDR1 LNHDA and CDR2 SQIVND (reference sequence). The CDR3 extends over 16 amino acids. This chain's CDR3 is CASSLPRILGSEKLFF. CDR3 coding DNA: TGTGCCAGTAGCCTCCCCCGGATCCTGGGTAGCGAAAAACTGTTTTTT.

Worth noting for this clone: The identical CDR3 is also encoded by other nucleotide sequences in the sample. CDR3 region: CASSSGTGYNEQFF. CDR3 nucleotides: TGTGCCAGCAGTTCCGGGACAGGATACAATGAGCAGTTCTTC. The chain has TRBV6-5 and TRBJ2-1; TRBD1 matches 8 bases. The CDR3 sequence is 14 residues long. Trimming cost V 4 bases and J 4 bases; bases outside gene matches: 3. The germline V gene encodes CDR1 MNHEY and CDR2 SVGAGI.

This rearrangement joins TRBV20-1 to TRBJ1-2, with D uncertain. The CDR3 sequence is 11 residues long. V lost 1 base to trimming and J lost 8 bases, with 8 bases between them. In germline, CDR1 is DFQATT, CDR2 SNEGSKA (reference sequence). CDR3 DNA: TGCAGTGCTAGAGCCACACCCGGCTACACCTTC. Its translation is CSARATPGYTF.

The chain is built from TRBV7-2 and TRBJ2-5; D might be TRBD1 (5 bases). Trimming pared 1 base from V and 6 bases from J, leaving 18 bases between. The CDR3 runs 16 residues. Germline lookup yields CDR1 SGHTA and CDR2 FQGNSA. This CDR3 reads CASSLEGRQGGKTQYF. The DNA for the CDR3 is TGTGCCAGCAGCTTAGAAGGCCGGCAGGGTGGAAAGACCCAGTACTTC.

This rearrangement joins TRBV7-9 to TRBJ2-4, with a tentative D call TRBD1 (5 bases). The CDR3 sequence is 16 residues long. Trimming removed 3 bases from V and 3 bases from J, with 15 bases in between. Looked up from germline, CDR1 is SEHNR and CDR2 is FQNEAQ (reference sequence). The CDR3 here is CASSLTPPRGKNIQYF. The CDR3 DNA sequence: TGTGCCAGCAGCTTGACCCCCCCTAGGGGCAAAAACATTCAGTACTTC.

The chain combines TRBV5-6 with TRBJ1-1, with TRBD1 as a possible D gene (5 bases). V was trimmed by 6 bases and J by 3 bases, leaving 12 bases between them. This CDR3 spans 13 amino acids. Germline V lookup: CDR1 SGHDT, CDR2 YYEEEE. CDR3 loop: CASTSGVYTEAFF. The CDR3 DNA reads TGTGCCAGCACCTCGGGGGTCTACACTGAAGCTTTCTTT.

V is TRBV28 and J is TRBJ2-7, with TRBD1 matching 9 bases. Germline V gene sequence: CDR1 MDHEN, CDR2 SYDVKM. There are 14 residues in the CDR3. Trimming removed 7 bases from V and 0 bases from J; junction bases left unmatched: 4. Here the CDR3 DNA reads TGTGCCAGCACTAAGACAGGGGGCTCCTACGAGCAGTACTTC. Translating gives CASTKTGGSYEQYF.

This chain joins TRBV29-1 and TRBJ2-5, with a weak D call TRBD1 (6 bases). V was cut by 5 bases and J by 5 bases, with 12 bases left in between. CDR1 is SQVTM and CDR2 is ANQGSEA in the germline V gene. The CDR3 consists of 12 residues. CDR3 loop: CSVTLRGETQYF. CDR3 nucleotides: TGCAGCGTTACTCTAAGGGGGGAGACCCAGTACTTC. Combining the CDR3 with reference TRBV29-1 and TRBJ2-5 gives the whole variable domain SAVISQKPSRDICQRGTSLTIQCQVDSQVTMMFWYRQQPGQSLTLIATANQGSEATYESGFVIDKFPISRPNLTFSTLTVSNMSPEDSSIYLCSVTLRGETQYFGPGTRLLVL.

The chain recombines TRBV7-2 with TRBJ2-1, with D perhaps matching TRBD2 (6 bases). Germline CDR1 SGHTA, CDR2 FQGNSA. The CDR3 extends over 15 amino acids. Trimming took off 5 bases at V and 12 bases at J, with 23 bases between the two ends. CDR3 sequence: CASSPRGTASMTQFF. CDR3 nucleotides: TGTGCCAGCAGCCCCCGTGGGACTGCCTCAATGACGCAGTTCTTC.

CDR3: CASSIVWSWGSSYEQYF. CDR3 DNA sequence: TGTGCCAGCAGTATAGTTTGGTCGTGGGGAAGCTCCTACGAGCAGTACTTC. This chain links TRBV28 with TRBJ2-5, with D hard to call. The assigned J gene may be wrong: the sequence end matches TRBJ2-7 better. The CDR3 has 17 residues. In germline, CDR1 is MDHEN, CDR2 SYDVKM.

The chain recombines TRBV28 with TRBJ2-5; 14 bases match TRBD2. Germline lookup yields CDR1 MDHEN and CDR2 SYDVKM. V lost 6 bases and J lost 1; bases outside the gene matches: 7. The CDR3 totals 17 residues. Here the CDR3 reads CASSSWGLAGVQETQYF. The CDR3 coding sequence is TGTGCCAGCAGCTCATGGGGACTAGCGGGGGTCCAAGAGACCCAGTACTTC.

V gene TRBV6-6 combines with J gene TRBJ1-1; D might be TRBD1 (6 bases). This CDR3 comprises 15 residues. Germline V lookup: CDR1 MNHNY, CDR2 SVGAGI (reference sequence). V was trimmed by 1 base and J by 0 bases, leaving 9 bases between them. The CDR3 sequence: CASSYFGGMNTEAFF. CDR3 bases: TGTGCCAGCAGTTACTTCGGGGGCATGAACACTGAAGCTTTCTTT.

V gene TRBV7-9 combines with J gene TRBJ2-7; TRBD1 might be the D (5 bases). Germline lookup yields CDR1 SEHNR and CDR2 FQNEAQ (reference sequence). The CDR3 extends over 13 amino acids. V shed 1 base and J shed 6 bases, with 10 bases lying between them. For the CDR3, the DNA is TGTGCCAGCAGCTTAGAGGGGCTCGGCGAGCAGTACTTC. Its translation is CASSLEGLGEQYF.

This clone showed up just a few times. V is TRBV30 and J is TRBJ2-7; no clear D. Between the trimmed V and J ends, which lost 0 bases and 6 bases, there was a span of 9 bases. This CDR3 has 12 amino acids. Germline CDR1 and CDR2: GTSNPN and SVGIG (reference sequence). This CDR3 is CAWSVSRSEQYF. DNA of the CDR3: TGTGCCTGGAGTGTAAGTAGGTCCGAGCAGTACTTC.

V usage is TRBV28 and J usage is TRBJ1-6; TRBD1 aligns across 8 bases. The J segment lost 6 bases and the V segment lost 7 bases, leaving 2 bases of the junction unmatched. This CDR3 has 13 amino acids. Germline CDR1 MDHEN, CDR2 SYDVKM. The CDR3 here is CASKQGVNSPLHF. CDR3 sequence (DNA): TGTGCCAGCAAACAGGGGGTTAATTCACCCCTCCACTTT.

The V and J genes are TRBV19 and TRBJ1-4; D is perhaps TRBD1 (5 bases). There are 11 residues in the CDR3. Germline CDR1 reads LNHDA; CDR2 reads SQIVND (reference sequence). V shed 2 bases and J shed 14 bases, with 9 bases lying between them. In DNA form, the CDR3 reads TGTGCCAGTAGTATAAGGGGAACGCTGTTTTTT. Translating it yields CASSIRGTLFF.

The chain recombines TRBV5-8 with TRBJ2-3; no firm D call. From germline, CDR1 is SGHTS and CDR2 YDEGEE. Trimming cost V 4 bases and J 4 bases, with 19 bases left between them. The CDR3 sequence is 16 residues long. CDR3 region: CASSQYAISSADTQYF. The CDR3 DNA is TGTGCCAGCAGCCAATACGCTATTTCGAGTGCAGATACGCAGTATTTT.

This chain connects TRBV7-9 to TRBJ2-1; a possible D gene is TRBD1 (5 bases). The CDR3 sequence is 16 residues long. Germline CDR1 reads SEHNR; CDR2 reads FQNEAQ (reference sequence). Trimming cost V 1 base and J 8 bases, with 18 bases left between them. The CDR3 loop is CASSLVVGPLSYEQFF. CDR3 nucleotides: TGTGCCAGCAGCTTAGTCGTGGGGCCACTAAGCTATGAGCAGTTCTTC.

The V call is TRBV29-1, the J call TRBJ1-5; possibly TRBD1 for D (5 bases). This CDR3 has 13 residues. Trimming stripped 3 bases from V and 3 bases from J, with 9 bases between. Germline CDR1 SQVTM, CDR2 ANQGSEA. CDR3 amino acids: CSVEQGFNQPQHF. The CDR3 nucleotides are TGCAGCGTTGAGCAGGGTTTCAATCAGCCCCAGCATTTT.

The chain's CDR3 is CASSQGETYEQYV. CDR3 nucleotides: TGTGCCAGCAGCCAAGGAGAGACCTACGAGCAGTACGTC. V gene TRBV4-2 combines with J gene TRBJ2-7; D gene unclear. This CDR3 is 13 amino acids long. Germline V gene sequence: CDR1 LGHNA, CDR2 YNFKEQ. V gave up 1 base and J gave up 2 bases, with 6 bases separating them.

This clone was seen more than once but under ten times. The chain couples TRBV2 to TRBJ1-1; weak D call: TRBD1 (6 bases). Germline V CDR1 and CDR2: SNHLY, FYNNEI. V dropped 6 bases and J dropped 4 bases, with 9 bases sitting between them. CDR3 length: 12 amino acids. CDR3 nucleotides: TGTGCCAGCAGCCAGGGGATCACTGAAGCTTTCTTT. It is translated as CASSQGITEAFF.

The rearrangement links TRBV5-1 to TRBJ2-6; 7 bases map to TRBD1. Germline values: CDR1 SGHRS, CDR2 YFSETQ. This CDR3 spans 16 amino acids. With 1 base clipped from V and 2 bases from J, the junction kept 3 bases outside the gene matches. DNA for the CDR3: TGCGCCAGCAGCTTGAGGGACAGCCCTGGGGCCAACGTCCTGACTTTC. Amino acids: CASSLRDSPGANVLTF.

The chain couples TRBV5-4 to TRBJ2-3, with a weak D call TRBD2 (5 bases). This CDR3 has 13 amino acids. In germline, CDR1 is SGHNT, CDR2 YYREEE (reference sequence). With 0 bases removed from V and 6 bases from J, the gap between germline ends came to 8 bases. Here the CDR3 DNA reads TGTGCCAGCAGCTTGGCCGGAGGCGATACGCAGTATTTT. It translates to CASSLAGGDTQYF.

The rearrangement links TRBV9 to TRBJ2-5; 8 positions match TRBD2. The CDR3 runs 15 residues. The J segment lost 5 bases and the V segment lost 4 bases, leaving 10 bases of the junction unmatched. CDR1 is SGDLS, CDR2 YYNGEE, per germline. In DNA form, the CDR3 reads TGTGCCAGCAGCCCGACGGGGGGGATTGGGGAGACCCAGTACTTC. This gives the protein CASSPTGGIGETQYF.

V usage is TRBV18 and J usage is TRBJ2-5; tentatively, D is TRBD1 (6 bases). Looked up from germline, CDR1 is KGHSH and CDR2 is LQKENI. CDR3 length: 15 amino acids. Trimming pared 4 bases from V and 1 base from J, leaving 13 bases between. The DNA for the CDR3 is TGTGCCAGCTCACAAAACAGGGTTGTCCAAGAGACCCAGTACTTC. Encoded protein: CASSQNRVVQETQYF.